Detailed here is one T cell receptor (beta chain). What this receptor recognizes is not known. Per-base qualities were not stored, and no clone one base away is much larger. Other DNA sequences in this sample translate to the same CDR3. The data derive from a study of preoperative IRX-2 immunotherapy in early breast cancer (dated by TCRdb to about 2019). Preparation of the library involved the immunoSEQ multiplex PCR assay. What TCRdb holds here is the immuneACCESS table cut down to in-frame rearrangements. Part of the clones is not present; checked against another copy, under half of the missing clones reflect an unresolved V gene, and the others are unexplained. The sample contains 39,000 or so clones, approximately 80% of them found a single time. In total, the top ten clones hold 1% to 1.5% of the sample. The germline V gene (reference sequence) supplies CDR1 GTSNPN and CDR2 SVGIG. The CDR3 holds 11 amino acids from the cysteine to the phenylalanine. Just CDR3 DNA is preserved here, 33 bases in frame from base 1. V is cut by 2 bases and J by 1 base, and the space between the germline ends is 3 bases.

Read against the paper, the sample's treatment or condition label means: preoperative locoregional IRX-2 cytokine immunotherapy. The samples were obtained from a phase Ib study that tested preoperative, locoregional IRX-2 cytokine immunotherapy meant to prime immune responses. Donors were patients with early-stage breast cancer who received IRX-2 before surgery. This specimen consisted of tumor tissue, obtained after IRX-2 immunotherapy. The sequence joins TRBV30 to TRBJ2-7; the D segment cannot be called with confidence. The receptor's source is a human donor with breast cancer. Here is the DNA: TGTGCCTGGAGTAGGTCCTACGAGCAGTACTTC. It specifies CAWSRSYEQYF.